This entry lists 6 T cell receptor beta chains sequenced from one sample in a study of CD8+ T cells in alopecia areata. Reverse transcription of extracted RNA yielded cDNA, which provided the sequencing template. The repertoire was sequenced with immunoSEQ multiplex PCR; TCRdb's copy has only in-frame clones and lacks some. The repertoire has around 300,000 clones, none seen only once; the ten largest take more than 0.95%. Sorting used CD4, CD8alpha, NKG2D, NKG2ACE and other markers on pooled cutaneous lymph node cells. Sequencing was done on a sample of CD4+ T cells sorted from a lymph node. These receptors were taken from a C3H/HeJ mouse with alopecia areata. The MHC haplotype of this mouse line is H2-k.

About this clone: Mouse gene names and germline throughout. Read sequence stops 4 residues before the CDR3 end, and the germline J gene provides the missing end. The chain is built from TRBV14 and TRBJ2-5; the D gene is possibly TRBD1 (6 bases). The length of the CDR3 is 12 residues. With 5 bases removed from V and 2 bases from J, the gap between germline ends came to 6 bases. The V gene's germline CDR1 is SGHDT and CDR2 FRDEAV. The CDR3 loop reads CASRQGQDTQYF. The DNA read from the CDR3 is TGTGCCAGCAGACAGGGCCAAGAC.

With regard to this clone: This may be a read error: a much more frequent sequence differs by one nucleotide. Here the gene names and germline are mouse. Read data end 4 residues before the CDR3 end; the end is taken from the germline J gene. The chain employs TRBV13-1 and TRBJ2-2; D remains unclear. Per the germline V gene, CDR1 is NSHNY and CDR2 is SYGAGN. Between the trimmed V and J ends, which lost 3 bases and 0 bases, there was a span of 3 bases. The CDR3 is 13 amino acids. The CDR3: CASSAANTGQLYF. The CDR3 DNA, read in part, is TGTGCCAGCAGTGCAGCAAACACCGGG.

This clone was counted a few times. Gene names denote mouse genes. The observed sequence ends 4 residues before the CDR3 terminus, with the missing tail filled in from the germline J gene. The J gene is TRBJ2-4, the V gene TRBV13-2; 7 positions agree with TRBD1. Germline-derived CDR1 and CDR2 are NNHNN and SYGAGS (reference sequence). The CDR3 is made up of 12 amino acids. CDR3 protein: CASGGTGNTLYF. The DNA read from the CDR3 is TGTGCCAGCGGTGGGACAGGTAAC.

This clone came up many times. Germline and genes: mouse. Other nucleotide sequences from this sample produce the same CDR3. The sequenced CDR3 bases are TGCACCTGCAGTGCGGGACTGGGGAACTATGCT. Protein sequence: CTCSAGLGNYA. The entire CDR3 sequence reads CTCSAGLGNYAEQFF. This chain joins TRBV1 and TRBJ2-1; TRBD2 agrees at 10 bases. The CDR3 end is not reached by the read, which stops 4 residues before it; the germline J gene fills it in. Germline CDR1 reads NSQYPW; CDR2 reads LRSPGD (reference sequence). This CDR3 is built from 15 residues. V trimming: 3 bases; J trimming: 1 base; junction bases outside the gene matches: 0.

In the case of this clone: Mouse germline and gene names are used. The CDR3 loop reads CASSSGTNNSPLYF. CDR3 bases read: TGTGCCAGCAGTTCCGGGACAAATAATTCGCCC. The V gene is TRBV14, the J gene TRBJ1-6; D possibly corresponds to TRBD1 (6 bases). The CDR3 extends 3 residues past the end of the read, so its final part is completed from the germline J gene. TRBJ1-6 is an ORF for which the function is uncertain. From germline, CDR1 is SGHDT and CDR2 FRDEAV. The CDR3 length is 14 residues. Trimming took off 3 bases at V and 5 bases at J, with 9 bases between the two ends.

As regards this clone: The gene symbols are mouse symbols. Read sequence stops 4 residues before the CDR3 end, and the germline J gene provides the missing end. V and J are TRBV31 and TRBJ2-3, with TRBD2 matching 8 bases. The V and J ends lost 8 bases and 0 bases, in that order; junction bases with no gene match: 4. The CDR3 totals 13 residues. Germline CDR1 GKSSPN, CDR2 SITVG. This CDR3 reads CALGGVSAETLYF. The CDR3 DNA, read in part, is TGTGCCCTTGGGGGGGTTAGTGCAGAA.